The clone carrying this T cell receptor (beta chain) has at least ten counts. 5'RACE template switching added a universal primer site and UMIs to TCR cDNA. A single record per CDR3 protein comes from TCRdb applying MiXCR to the 5' RACE reads. The sample yields around 56,000 distinct CDR3 sequences, 5.5% to 6% seen once. The data stem from a study of T cells after yellow fever vaccination. Whole-study context: Using CD3, CD45RA, CCR7 and CD95, the EM, EMRA, CM and Tscm memory subsets were sorted.

Overall study results and limits: Detected again after the booster were most primary-vaccination clones, at 96% CD4 and more than 70% CD8. It was a small share of clonotypes that appeared in both CD4 and CD8 compartments.

Germline CDR1 reads SGHRS; CDR2 reads YFSETQ. This CDR3 comprises 14 residues. The trim removed 1 base at V and 8 bases at J, leaving 5 bases unmatched. The chain uses TRBV5-1 and TRBJ2-1; 8 bases map to TRBD2. The clonotype originates from a man younger than 35 who received the YFV17D yellow fever vaccine. Sequences were derived from PBMCs, either bulk or a sorted T-cell subset (CD4+, CD8+, memory, or dextramer-sorted; not recorded which), sampled on the day of the yellow fever booster vaccination. DNA for the CDR3: TGCGCCAGCAGCTTGCGGGGGGGCGTCCATGAGCAGTTCTTC. It encodes CASSLRGGVHEQFF.